This entry lists 16 T cell receptor beta chains sequenced from one sample in a study of cytomegalovirus exposure and HLA in healthy donors. The data were produced by immunoSEQ multiplex PCR, yet TCRdb's version contains in-frame clones alone and is incomplete. The table has 110,000 or so clones, about 82% seen once; the top ten hold 4% to 6%. Sequencing was done on a sample of PBMCs. These receptors were collected from a man younger than 35 in good health and CMV-seronegative.

This chain connects TRBV19 to TRBJ2-7; 7 nucleotides match TRBD1. This CDR3 is 12 amino acids long. V lost 6 bases, J lost 6 bases, and 5 bases stayed unmatched. The germline gives CDR1 LNHDA, CDR2 SQIVND (reference sequence). CDR3 DNA: TGTGCCAGTAGCGACAGGGCGGGCGAGCAGTACTTC. It is translated as CASSDRAGEQYF.

The rearrangement links TRBV5-1 to TRBJ2-3; D gene unclear. Germline assignment: CDR1 SGHRS and CDR2 YFSETQ. The CDR3 is made up of 12 amino acids. V was clipped by 5 bases and J by 2 bases, with 6 bases between them. The CDR3 region is CASSSLTDTQYF. Written as DNA, the CDR3 is TGCGCCAGCAGTAGTCTCACAGATACGCAGTATTTT.

This rearrangement joins TRBV11-2 to TRBJ1-1; D is possibly TRBD1 (6 bases). Germline V gives CDR1 SGHAT, CDR2 FQNNGV. Trimming took 7 bases from V and 3 from J, leaving 15 bases between them. CDR3 length equals 14 residues. CDR3 sequence: CASTKTGRDTEAFF. CDR3 bases: TGTGCCAGCACCAAGACAGGAAGGGACACTGAAGCTTTCTTT.

The J gene is TRBJ1-5, the V gene TRBV6-5, with D uncertain. The V end lost 2 bases, the J end lost 5 bases, and 16 bases lay between the germline ends. Germline V lookup: CDR1 MNHEY, CDR2 SVGAGI. This CDR3 is 16 amino acids long. CDR3 sequence: CASSYPTDWRDQPQHF. The CDR3, as DNA: TGTGCCAGCAGTTACCCGACCGACTGGCGGGATCAGCCCCAGCATTTT.

The chain has TRBV30 and TRBJ1-1, with no clear D. Deletions cut 4 bases from V and 0 bases from J, with 27 bases between. The CDR3 spans 19 residues. Germline V gives CDR1 GTSNPN, CDR2 SVGIG (reference sequence). The CDR3 spells CAWKVYRSTTRSLNTEAFF. The CDR3 DNA sequence: TGTGCCTGGAAAGTTTACCGGTCCACGACGAGGTCTCTGAACACTGAAGCTTTCTTT.

The chain recombines TRBV29-1 with TRBJ2-1; 15 bases are a match to TRBD2. The J segment lost 0 bases and the V segment lost 6 bases, leaving 6 bases of the junction unmatched. Germline CDR1 and CDR2: SQVTM and ANQGSEA. This CDR3 is 17 amino acids long. The CDR3 region has the DNA TGCAGCGTCCCGGGACTAGCGGGGGGCAGCTCCTACAATGAGCAGTTCTTC. It codes for CSVPGLAGGSSYNEQFF.

CDR3: CASSDRVGQPQHF. As DNA, the CDR3 is TGTGCCAGCAGTGACAGGGTAGGGCAGCCCCAGCATTTT. The V call is TRBV6-5, the J call TRBJ1-5, with 7 bases that match TRBD1. Germline loops: CDR1 MNHEY, CDR2 SVGAGI. This CDR3 has 13 residues. Germline trimming cut 5 bases from V and 7 bases from J; bases unmatched to any gene: 5.

The J gene is TRBJ1-1, the V gene TRBV4-1; possibly TRBD1 for D (6 bases). CDR1 is MGHRA and CDR2 is YSYEKL in the germline V gene. V was pared by 3 bases and J by 10 bases, with 18 bases between. The CDR3 is 14 residues long. CDR3: CASSQKQGRAVAFF. For the CDR3, the DNA is TGCGCCAGCAGCCAGAAACAGGGTCGAGCGGTAGCTTTCTTT.

The chain combines TRBV6-1 with TRBJ1-6; D is uncertain. Trimming stripped 3 bases from V and 7 bases from J, with 7 bases between. CDR1 and CDR2 from the germline V gene are MNHNS and SASEGT. CDR3 length: 13 residues. CDR3 amino acids: CASSDYENSPLHF. CDR3 nucleotide sequence: TGTGCCAGCAGTGACTACGAAAATTCACCCCTCCACTTT.

This clone was seen once. The chain joins TRBV6-1 to TRBJ2-5, with 10 bases lining up with TRBD2. The CDR3 is 15 residues long. Germline CDR1 reads MNHNS; CDR2 reads SASEGT. The junction had 7 bases not matched to a gene; V was cut back by 4 bases and J by 5 bases. DNA of the CDR3: TGTGCCAGCAGTGGAAGCGGGGGGGCGGGGGAGACCCAGTACTTC. It codes for CASSGSGGAGETQYF.

This clone has only one observation. The V gene is TRBV14, the J gene TRBJ2-1; 13 bases align to TRBD2. Germline lookup yields CDR1 SGHDN and CDR2 FVKESK. V was clipped by 4 bases and J by 6 bases; unmatched bases: 9. CDR3 length: 17 residues. In DNA form, the CDR3 reads TGTGCCAGCAGCCCCCGACCGACTAGCGGGAGGAGCAATGAGCAGTTCTTC. The encoded protein is CASSPRPTSGRSNEQFF.

The V call is TRBV18, the J call TRBJ2-7, with D possibly matching TRBD2 (6 bases). Per germline, CDR1 KGHSH and CDR2 LQKENI. Deletions cut 5 bases from V and 4 bases from J, with 15 bases between. This CDR3 comprises 14 residues. In DNA, the CDR3 is TGTGCCAGCTCATGGGGGGTACCAGGATACGAGCAGTACTTC. The encoded protein is CASSWGVPGYEQYF.

The rearrangement uses TRBV2 and TRBJ2-7; 8 bases align to TRBD2. V shed 5 bases, J shed 3 bases, and the junction held 6 bases outside the gene matches. From germline, CDR1 is SNHLY and CDR2 FYNNEI. The CDR3 spans 14 residues. DNA for the CDR3: TGTGCCAGCAGTACCGCCGGGACTAGCTACGAGCAGTACTTC. Protein product: CASSTAGTSYEQYF.

This clone was detected only a few times. The chain uses TRBV11-3 and TRBJ2-1; the match to TRBD2 covers 8 bases. J lost 9 bases, V lost 5 bases, and 6 bases had no gene match. Germline V gives CDR1 SGHNT, CDR2 YENEEA. The CDR3 has 13 amino acids. The CDR3 is CASSHGGAREQFF. Here the CDR3 DNA reads TGTGCCAGCAGCCACGGGGGGGCTCGTGAGCAGTTCTTC.

V usage is TRBV5-4 and J usage is TRBJ1-5; possibly TRBD1 for D (5 bases). With 4 bases removed from V and 4 bases from J, the gap between germline ends came to 9 bases. Germline V gives CDR1 SGHNT, CDR2 YYREEE (reference sequence). The length of the CDR3 is 13 residues. CDR3 protein: CASSGGLNQPQHF. In DNA form, the CDR3 reads TGTGCCAGCAGCGGGGGACTTAATCAGCCCCAGCATTTT.

The rearrangement uses TRBV18 and TRBJ2-1; TRBD1 matches 7 bases. Looked up from germline, CDR1 is KGHSH and CDR2 is LQKENI. The CDR3 contains 16 residues. V lost 6 bases and J lost 4; bases outside the gene matches: 12. Here the CDR3 DNA reads TGTGCCAGCTCGGCCAAAACAGGGGAGCTTTACAATGAGCAGTTCTTC. It is translated as CASSAKTGELYNEQFF.